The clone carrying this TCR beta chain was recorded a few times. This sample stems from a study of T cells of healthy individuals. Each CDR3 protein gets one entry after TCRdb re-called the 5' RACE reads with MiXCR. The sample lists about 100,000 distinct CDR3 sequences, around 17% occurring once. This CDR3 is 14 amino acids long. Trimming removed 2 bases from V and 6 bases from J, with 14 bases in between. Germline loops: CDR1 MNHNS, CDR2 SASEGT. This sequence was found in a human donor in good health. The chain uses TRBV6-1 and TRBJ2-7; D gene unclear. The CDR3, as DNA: TGTGCCAGCAGTGAACAACGGACGATCAGCGAGCAGTACTTC. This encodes CASSEQRTISEQYF.